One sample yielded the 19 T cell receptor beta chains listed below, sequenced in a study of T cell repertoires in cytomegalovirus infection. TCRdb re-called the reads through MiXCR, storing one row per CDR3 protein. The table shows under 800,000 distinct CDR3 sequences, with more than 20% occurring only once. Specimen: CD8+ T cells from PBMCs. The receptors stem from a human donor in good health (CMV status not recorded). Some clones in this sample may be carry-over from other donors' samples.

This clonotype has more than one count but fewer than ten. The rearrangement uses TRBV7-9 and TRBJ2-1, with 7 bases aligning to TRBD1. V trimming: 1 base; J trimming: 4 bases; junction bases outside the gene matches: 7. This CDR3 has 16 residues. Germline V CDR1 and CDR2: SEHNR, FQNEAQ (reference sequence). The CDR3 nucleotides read TGTGCCAGCAGCTTAGGGGACAGCTACGATTACAATGAGCAGTTCTTC. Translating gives CASSLGDSYDYNEQFF.

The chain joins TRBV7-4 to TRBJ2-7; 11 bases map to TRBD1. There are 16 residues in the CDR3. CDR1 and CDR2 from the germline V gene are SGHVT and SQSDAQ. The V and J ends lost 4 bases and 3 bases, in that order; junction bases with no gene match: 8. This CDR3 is CASSSIGQGAIYEQYV. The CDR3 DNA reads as TGTGCCAGCAGCTCAATCGGACAGGGGGCAATCTACGAGCAGTACGTC.

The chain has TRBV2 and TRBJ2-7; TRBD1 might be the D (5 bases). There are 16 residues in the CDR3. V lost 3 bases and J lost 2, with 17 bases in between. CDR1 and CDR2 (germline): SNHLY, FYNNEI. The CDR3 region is CASSETVGVLAYEQYF. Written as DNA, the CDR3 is TGTGCCAGCAGTGAGACAGTAGGGGTTTTAGCCTACGAGCAGTACTTC.

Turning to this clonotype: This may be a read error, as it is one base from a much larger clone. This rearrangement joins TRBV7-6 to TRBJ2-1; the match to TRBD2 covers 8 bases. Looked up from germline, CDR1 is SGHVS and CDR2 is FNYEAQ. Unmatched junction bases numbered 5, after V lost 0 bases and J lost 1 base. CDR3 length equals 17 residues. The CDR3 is CASSLASLADSYNEQFF. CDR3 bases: TGTGCCAGCAGCTTAGCCTCACTAGCGGATTCCTACAATGAGCAGTTCTTC.

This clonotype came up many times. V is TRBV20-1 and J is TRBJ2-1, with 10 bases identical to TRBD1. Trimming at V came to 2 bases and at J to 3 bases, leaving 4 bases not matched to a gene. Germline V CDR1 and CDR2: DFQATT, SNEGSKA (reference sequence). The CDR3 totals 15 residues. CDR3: CSARPGTGVYNEQFF. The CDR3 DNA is TGCAGTGCTAGACCCGGGACAGGGGTCTACAATGAGCAGTTCTTC.

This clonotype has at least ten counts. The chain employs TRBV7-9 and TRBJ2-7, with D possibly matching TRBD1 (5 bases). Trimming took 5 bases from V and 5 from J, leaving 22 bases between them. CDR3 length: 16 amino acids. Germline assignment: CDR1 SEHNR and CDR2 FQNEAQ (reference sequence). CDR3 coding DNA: TGTGCCAGCAGCACACCAAAGGGGTCCAGTGAGGACGAGCAGTACTTC. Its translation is CASSTPKGSSEDEQYF.

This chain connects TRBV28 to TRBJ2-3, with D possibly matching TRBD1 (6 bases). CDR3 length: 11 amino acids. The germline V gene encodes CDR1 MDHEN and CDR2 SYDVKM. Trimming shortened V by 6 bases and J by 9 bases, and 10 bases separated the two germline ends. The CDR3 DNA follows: TGTGCCAGCAGCCCCCAGGGGACGCAGTATTTT. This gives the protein CASSPQGTQYF.

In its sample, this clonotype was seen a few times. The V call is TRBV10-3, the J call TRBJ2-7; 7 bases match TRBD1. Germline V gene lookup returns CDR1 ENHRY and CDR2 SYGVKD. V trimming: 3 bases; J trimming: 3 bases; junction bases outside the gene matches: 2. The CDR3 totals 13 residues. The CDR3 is CAISEGQVYEQYV. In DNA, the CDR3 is TGTGCCATCAGTGAAGGACAGGTCTACGAGCAGTACGTC.

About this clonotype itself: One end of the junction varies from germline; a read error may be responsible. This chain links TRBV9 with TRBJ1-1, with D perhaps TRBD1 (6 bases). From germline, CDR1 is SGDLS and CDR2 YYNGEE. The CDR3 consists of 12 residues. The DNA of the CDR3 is TGTGCCAGCAGCGTAGAAGGTTCCAGGGGTGACTTT. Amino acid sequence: CASSVEGSRGDF.

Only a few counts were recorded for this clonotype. CDR3 nucleotide sequence: TGCGCCAGCAGCTTGGCCAGCCGGCTGGGGGCCGGGGAGCTGTTTTTT. Its protein product is CASSLASRLGAGELFF. The rearrangement uses TRBV5-1 and TRBJ2-2; TRBD1 or TRBD2 may be the D gene (5 bases each). In germline, CDR1 is SGHRS, CDR2 YFSETQ. There are 16 residues in the CDR3. V was pared by 0 bases and J by 6 bases, with 15 bases between.

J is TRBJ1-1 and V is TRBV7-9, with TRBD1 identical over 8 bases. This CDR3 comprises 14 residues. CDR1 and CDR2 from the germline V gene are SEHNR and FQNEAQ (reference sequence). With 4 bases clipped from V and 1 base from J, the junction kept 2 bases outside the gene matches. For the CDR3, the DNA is TGTGCCAGCAGCTACCAGGGGGCGAACACTGAAGCTTTCTTT. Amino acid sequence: CASSYQGANTEAFF.

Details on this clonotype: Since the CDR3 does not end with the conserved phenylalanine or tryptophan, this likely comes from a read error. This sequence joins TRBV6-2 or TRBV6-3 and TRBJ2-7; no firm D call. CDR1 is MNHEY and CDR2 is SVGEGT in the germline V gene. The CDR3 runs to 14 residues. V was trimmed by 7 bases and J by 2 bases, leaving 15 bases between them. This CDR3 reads CASTSRIQTYEQYI. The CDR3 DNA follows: TGTGCCAGCACCTCACGGATTCAAACCTACGAGCAGTACATC.

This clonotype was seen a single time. CDR3 sequence: CASSYAETGSYNSPLHF. The DNA for the CDR3 is TGTGCCAGCAGTTACGCGGAAACAGGATCCTATAATTCACCCCTCCACTTT. The rearrangement uses TRBV6-5 and TRBJ1-6, with a weak D call TRBD1 (5 bases). The CDR3 runs to 17 residues. Germline CDR1 reads MNHEY; CDR2 reads SVGAGI. V lost 2 bases and J lost 1, with 12 bases in between.

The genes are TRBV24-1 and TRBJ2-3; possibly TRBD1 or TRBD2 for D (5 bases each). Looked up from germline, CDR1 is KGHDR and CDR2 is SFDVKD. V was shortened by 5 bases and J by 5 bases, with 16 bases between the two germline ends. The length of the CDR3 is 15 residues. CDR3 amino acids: CATSVSRGAGDTQYF. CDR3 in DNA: TGTGCCACCAGTGTCTCGAGAGGGGCCGGAGATACGCAGTATTTT.

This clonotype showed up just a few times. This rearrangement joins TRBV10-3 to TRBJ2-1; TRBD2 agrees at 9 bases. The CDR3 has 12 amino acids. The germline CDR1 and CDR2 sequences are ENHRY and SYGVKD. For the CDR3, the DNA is TGTGTCGCGGGGGGGACCTACAATGAGCAGTTCTTC. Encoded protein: CVAGGTYNEQFF.

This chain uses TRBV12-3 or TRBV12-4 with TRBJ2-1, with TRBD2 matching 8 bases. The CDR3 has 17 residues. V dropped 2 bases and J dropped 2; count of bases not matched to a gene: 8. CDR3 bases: TGTGCCAGCAGTTTAAGGCAGGAGCGGGGGCCCTACAATGAGCAGTTCTTC. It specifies CASSLRQERGPYNEQFF.

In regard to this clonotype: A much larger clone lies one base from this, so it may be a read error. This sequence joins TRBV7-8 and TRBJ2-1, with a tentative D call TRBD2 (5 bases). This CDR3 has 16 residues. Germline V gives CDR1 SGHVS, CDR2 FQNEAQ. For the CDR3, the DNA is TGTGCCAGCAACTTACTCGCGAGGGAACTCTACAATGAGCAGTTCTTC. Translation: CASNLLARELYNEQFF.

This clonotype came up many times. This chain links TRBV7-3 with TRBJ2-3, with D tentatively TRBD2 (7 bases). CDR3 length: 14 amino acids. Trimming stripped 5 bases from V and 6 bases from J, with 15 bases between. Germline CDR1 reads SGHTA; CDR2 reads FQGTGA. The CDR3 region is CASSPAGQADTQYF. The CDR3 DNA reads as TGTGCCAGCAGCCCAGCGGGACAAGCGGATACGCAGTATTTT.

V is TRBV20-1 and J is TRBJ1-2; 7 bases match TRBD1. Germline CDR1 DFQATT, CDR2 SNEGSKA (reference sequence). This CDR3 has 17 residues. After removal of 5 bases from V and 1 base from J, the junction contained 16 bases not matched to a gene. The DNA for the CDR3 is TGCAGTGCTTTCGACAGGGAGGGGCCCCAAGTTAACTATGGCTACACCTTC. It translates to CSAFDREGPQVNYGYTF.